This T cell receptor (beta chain) was recovered during a study of T cell clones after liver transplantation (dated by TCRdb to about 2019). The study in broad terms: The samples were obtained from ITN030ST, a randomized trial that attempted immunosuppression withdrawal within 2 years after liver transplantation. After a pre-transplant mixed lymphocyte reaction, TCRbeta sequencing was used to pinpoint donor-reactive T cell clones, which were subsequently tracked in post-transplant blood. As an antigen-independent comparator for donor-reactive sequences, third party-reactive TCRbeta sequences were also identified from pre-transplant MLRs. Of the eight recipients, a few were HCV-positive, while the remaining recipients had been transplanted for non-autoimmune, non-viral indications. No induction therapy was given to the subjects, and standard immunosuppression was administered until randomization at 12-24 months post-transplant. Tolerance was defined as complete withdrawal of immunosuppression for at least one year without a rise in liver enzymes beyond twice the upper limit of normal. Blood samples were collected pre-transplant, then pre-randomization ahead of withdrawal, and finally post-randomization once withdrawal had either been completed or failed. The study cohort included 8 liver transplant recipients, of whom 3 were classified as tolerant and 5 as non-tolerant. Overall results and qualifications from the work: Donor-reactive sequences decreased more than third party-reactive sequences, which suggests partial antigen-specific deletion that was not related to withdrawal success. After accounting for repertoire turnover, donor-reactive detection was significantly reduced in 7 of 8 subjects for CD4 and 8 of 8 for CD8. In a couple of subjects, low numbers of available donor cells limited the measurable donor-reactive repertoire. Because no allograft tissue specimens were available, donor-reactive T cells may have migrated into the graft instead of being deleted. In most of the 8 subjects, circulating donor-reactive CD4 TCRbeta sequences decreased significantly after transplant, regardless of tolerance or HCV status. The conclusions were considered preliminary, being limited by small, heterogeneous patient numbers and non-standardized post-transplant time points.

This specimen's time point label, per the study, means: pre-transplant. Unstimulated PBMCs, after thawing, were stained for CD3, CD4 and CD8 and then FACS-sorted into CD3+CD4+ and CD3+CD8+ populations. All 8 studied subjects were randomized to immunosuppression withdrawal. The Qiagen DNeasy Blood and Tissue Kit was used for genomic DNA isolation. With regard to this clone: Its antigen has not been determined. Qualities for individual bases were not recorded, and no much larger clone is one base off.

High-throughput TCRbeta CDR3 sequencing of frozen genomic DNA was performed by immunoSEQ, including PCR amplification, mapping, bias correction and internal controls. Turning to the authors' computational methods: Only productive rearrangements were retained, with each unique TCRbeta sequence defined by its CDR3 nucleotide sequence together with its V and J gene. For classification of a sequence as donor-reactive, at least 5-fold expansion in CFSE-low cells relative to unstimulated pre-transplant cells and a frequency of at least 0.01% were required. To ensure at least 90% detection power, minimum frequency thresholds were set for each subject based on that subject's lowest-template unstimulated sample. Jensen-Shannon divergence between the top 1000 TCRbeta sequences post- versus pre-transplant served as the measure of repertoire turnover. Two-sided Fisher's exact tests were used to test for changes in the detection of donor-reactive sequences. The clones in this table, taken by TCRdb from immuneACCESS, are in-frame only. Not every clone is retained; where verified, under half of the shortfall comes from an unresolved V gene, and the cause of the rest is unknown. V and J calls and clone size follow that table, whereas D and trimming were derived from the DNA. Recorded for this sample are approximately 8,800 clones; about 75% of them occurred a single time. Jointly, the top ten make up approximately 18% of the sample.

V is pared back by 0 bases and J by 3 bases, with 9 bases lying between the germline termini. The CDR3 numbers 15 residues from cysteine through phenylalanine. CDR3 DNA only is kept here, 45 bases in frame from base 1. CDR1 and CDR2, looked up from the germline V gene, are SGDLS and YYNGEE. The clonotype originates from a human donor who received a liver transplant. The chain couples TRBV9 to TRBJ2-2; the D gene cannot be resolved reliably. The sequenced sample was CD8+ T cells from blood, obtained before liver transplant. The CDR3 in this case is CASSVEAAHTGELFF. The DNA sequence is given as TGTGCCAGCAGCGTAGAGGCAGCACACACCGGGGAGCTGTTTTTT.